The 6 T cell receptor beta chains reported below all come from one sample, sequenced in a study of blood T cell repertoires in COVID-19. Clones were sequenced by immunoSEQ multiplex PCR, and TCRdb holds only the in-frame ones, with some missing. The top ten hold roughly 5% of the sample, which has about 58,000 clones, around 76% seen once. The sample was peripheral blood. The source is a human donor in a cohort sampled during active COVID-19.

The chain joins TRBV7-7 to TRBJ1-3; D unresolved. Per germline, CDR1 SSHAT and CDR2 FNYEAQ (reference sequence). V was cut by 6 bases and J by 2 bases, with 11 bases left in between. CDR3 length: 14 residues. The CDR3 sequence is CASSPTETGNTIYF. The CDR3 bases are TGTGCCAGCAGTCCCACAGAAACTGGAAACACCATATATTTT.

The V and J genes are TRBV29-1 and TRBJ2-7; TRBD2 might be the D (6 bases). CDR3 length: 14 residues. Trimming removed 4 bases from V and 4 bases from J, with 17 bases in between. The germline gives CDR1 SQVTM, CDR2 ANQGSEA. For the CDR3, the DNA is TGCAGCGTTGTCGGCGGGGCCCCCAGGTACGAGCAGTACTTC. Translation gives CSVVGGAPRYEQYF.

This clone was counted only a few times. V gene TRBV6-2 or TRBV6-3 combines with J gene TRBJ1-5; D remains ambiguous. The CDR3 totals 18 residues. CDR1 MNHEY and CDR2 SVGEGT come from the germline V gene. Trimming stripped 2 bases from V and 0 bases from J, with 17 bases between. CDR3 coding DNA: TGTGCCAGCAGTTACAGCCCCGAGAGGGCGTATAGCAATCAGCCCCAGCATTTT. Its translation is CASSYSPERAYSNQPQHF.

This clone was counted only a few times. This chain connects TRBV5-6 to TRBJ2-7, with D possibly being TRBD1 (6 bases). CDR3 length: 12 residues. Germline V gives CDR1 SGHDT, CDR2 YYEEEE. Trimming shortened V by 0 bases and J by 6 bases, and 7 bases separated the two germline ends. CDR3 sequence (DNA): TGTGCCAGCAGCTTGGTCAGGGGCGAGCAGTACTTC. Its translation is CASSLVRGEQYF.

The CDR3 sequence: CASSNRDRGRYEQYF. In DNA, the CDR3 is TGTGCCAGCAGCAACCGGGACAGGGGGCGTTACGAGCAGTACTTC. The gene calls are TRBV7-2 and TRBJ2-7; 12 bases line up with TRBD1. The CDR3 is made up of 15 amino acids. After removal of 5 bases from V and 4 bases from J, the junction contained 6 bases not matched to a gene. The germline CDR1 and CDR2 sequences are SGHTA and FQGNSA.

The chain employs TRBV24-1 and TRBJ2-1, with TRBD2 matching 8 bases. Germline V gene sequence: CDR1 KGHDR, CDR2 SFDVKD. This CDR3 comprises 19 residues. J gave up 8 bases and V 4 bases, and 21 bases lay outside the gene matches. CDR3 DNA: TGTGCCACCAGTGACCGAACCGGCCCAACTAGCGGAAGATGGGATGAGCAGTTCTTC. Its translation: CATSDRTGPTSGRWDEQFF.